Below, 5 T cell receptor beta chains from the same sample are listed, as sequenced in a study of T cells after posttransplantation cyclophosphamide. The protocol was immunoSEQ multiplex PCR, while the TCRdb copy is restricted to in-frame clones and leaves out a portion. This table holds roughly 12,000 clones with no singletons; the top ten claim over 20%. Cyclophosphamide on days +3 and +4 followed busulfan-fludarabine conditioning and a marrow graft. The sequencing here drew on PBMCs, taken after allogeneic stem cell transplant with posttransplant cyclophosphamide. These receptors all come from a female patient between 40 and 55 years old who received an allogeneic stem cell transplant from a related donor, was CMV-positive, and had acute GVHD only. Among the T cells, some may be from the graft donor.

This clone showed up many times. The V gene is TRBV5-1, the J gene TRBJ2-5; 11 bases match TRBD1. The CDR3 sequence is 16 residues long. The germline V gene encodes CDR1 SGHRS and CDR2 YFSETQ. After removal of 2 bases from V and 6 bases from J, the junction contained 9 bases not matched to a gene. CDR3 DNA: TGCGCCAGCAGCTTACCCGGGACAGGGGGGAGTAAGACCCAGTACTTC. Translating gives CASSLPGTGGSKTQYF. The full variable domain, in which reference TRBV5-1 and TRBJ2-5 provide the parts outside the CDR3, is KAGVTQTPRYLIKTRGQQVTLSCSPISGHRSVSWYQQTPGQGLQFLFEYFSETQRNKGNFPGRFSGRQFSNSRSEMNVSTLELGDSALYLCASSLPGTGGSKTQYFGPGTRLLVL.

This clone was seen many times. The genes are TRBV4-1 and TRBJ1-5; 8 nucleotides align to TRBD1. The germline gives CDR1 MGHRA, CDR2 YSYEKL. V lost 3 bases to trimming and J lost 0 bases; unmatched junction nucleotides: 4. This CDR3 has 16 amino acids. The CDR3 nucleotides are TGCGCCAGCAGCCAGGACAGGGCGCTTAGCAATCAGCCCCAGCATTTT. Translated: CASSQDRALSNQPQHF.

V gene TRBV29-1 combines with J gene TRBJ2-7, with TRBD1 matching 7 bases. V trimming: 3 bases; J trimming: 8 bases; junction bases outside the gene matches: 10. Germline V lookup: CDR1 SQVTM, CDR2 ANQGSEA. This CDR3 comprises 13 residues. The CDR3 nucleotides are TGCAGCGTTGAGGGACAGAGCACTTCTAAGCAGTACTTC. It translates to CSVEGQSTSKQYF.

This clone was counted ten times or more. This rearrangement joins TRBV10-3 to TRBJ2-5, with a tentative D call TRBD2 (6 bases). The CDR3 is 14 residues long. Trimming took 3 bases from V and 3 from J, leaving 11 bases between them. Germline CDR1 is ENHRY and CDR2 is SYGVKD. The CDR3 sequence is CAISDTRGKETQYF. The CDR3 region has the DNA TGTGCCATCAGTGACACCCGGGGGAAAGAGACCCAGTACTTC.

This clone was found many times. The chain joins TRBV7-8 to TRBJ2-7; TRBD2 agrees at 12 bases. Germline-derived CDR1 and CDR2 are SGHVS and FQNEAQ. The CDR3 covers 16 residues. V dropped 1 base and J dropped 5; count of bases not matched to a gene: 6. The CDR3: CASSLGATSGRHEQYV. CDR3 nucleotide sequence: TGTGCCAGCAGCTTAGGGGCGACTAGCGGGAGACACGAGCAGTACGTC.